This T cell receptor (beta chain) was captured in a study of T cell responses to AZD1222 COVID-19 vaccine (dated by TCRdb to about 2021). A note on the overall study: AZD1222 recipients whose second dose came at about 4 weeks and those whose second dose came at about 12 weeks were combined into one group, since spike-specific TCR depth and breadth did not differ between the two schedules. A total of about 250 trial participants underwent TCR sequencing, of whom more than 200 had received two doses of AZD1222 and some 26 had received two doses of the MenACWY control vaccine. Trial participants were enrolled by age into 18-55, 56-69 and 70-plus year subgroups, with roughly 160, 29 and 62 TCR-sequenced participants respectively.

Of note for this clone: There is no known antigen for this receptor. One base away there is no much larger clone; base qualities are not given.

Results the study describes overall, beyond this receptor: In the small 56-69-year group, the increase in depth fell short of significance, most likely because of low power. A significant rise in spike-specific TCR breadth and depth was observed after two AZD1222 doses relative to day 0 and relative to MenACWY recipients. CD4 TCRs associated with the vaccine covered the entire spike protein, and the dominant responses were in regions 160-218 and 743-854. Conclusions about previously exposed vaccinees are limited, since just six or seven AZD1222 recipients were seropositive for SARS-CoV-2 at baseline. Participants were mostly white British, with more females than males. The authors suggested clonal diversity may have been underestimated. Reportedly, close to half of the unique spike-specific TCRs recognized epitopes lying outside the regions that are mutated in the B.1.351 and B.1.1.7 variants. Because no day 14 peak-response samples were available, repertoires were characterized only after the peak T cell response.

The CDR3 regions of human TCRbeta chains were analyzed by immunosequencing. The source study handled its data this way. Repertoire TCRs were matched against a reference library of SARS-CoV-2-specific TCRs generated with the MIRA antigen-specificity platform. Breadth was defined as the fraction of unique TCRs that were SARS-CoV-2-associated. Depth was defined as the fraction of total T cells that were SARS-CoV-2-associated. Using the MIRA data, every spike-specific TCR was mapped to the spike region that the TCR reacted to and assigned to either a CD4 or a CD8 class. Log10-transformed breadth and depth values were compared by one-way ANOVA with Sidak's multiple comparisons tests. The immuneACCESS repertoire file appears here via TCRdb, limited to in-frame rearrangements. These files lack a portion of the clones; in checked studies, under half of the deficit traces to unresolved V genes, and the cause of the others is not known. That table gives V, J and clone size, and the DNA gave D and trimming. This sample lists 100,000 to 150,000 clones; roughly 87% were detected once. Clones ranked in the top ten supply approximately 9.2% of the sample.

Explained via the paper, the time point label denotes: baseline before first vaccination. Vaccinee samples came from UK trials COV001 and COV002, including a single-blind randomized controlled phase 2/3 trial of AZD1222 (ChAdOx1 nCoV-19) in healthy adults. For TCRbeta chain sequencing, PBMC samples were collected from trial participants at day 0 and at day 28 after the second dose. Trimming leaves V shorter by 2 bases and J shorter by 7 bases, with the junction holding 5 bases beyond the gene matches. CDR1 and CDR2, looked up from the germline V gene, are MNHNS and SASEGT. Inclusive of the bounding cysteine and phenylalanine, the CDR3 is 15 residues long. Here the CDR3 DNA is all that survives: 45 bases in frame from base 1.

Here the chain combines TRBV6-1 and TRBJ2-1, with 10 junctional bases fitting TRBD2. The sample here was peripheral blood, taken on day 0 of AZD1222 vaccination. The sequence came from an adult in good health. The CDR3 protein is CASSEPGLALNEQFF. The DNA reads as follows: TGTGCCAGCAGTGAACCGGGACTAGCGCTGAATGAGCAGTTCTTC.